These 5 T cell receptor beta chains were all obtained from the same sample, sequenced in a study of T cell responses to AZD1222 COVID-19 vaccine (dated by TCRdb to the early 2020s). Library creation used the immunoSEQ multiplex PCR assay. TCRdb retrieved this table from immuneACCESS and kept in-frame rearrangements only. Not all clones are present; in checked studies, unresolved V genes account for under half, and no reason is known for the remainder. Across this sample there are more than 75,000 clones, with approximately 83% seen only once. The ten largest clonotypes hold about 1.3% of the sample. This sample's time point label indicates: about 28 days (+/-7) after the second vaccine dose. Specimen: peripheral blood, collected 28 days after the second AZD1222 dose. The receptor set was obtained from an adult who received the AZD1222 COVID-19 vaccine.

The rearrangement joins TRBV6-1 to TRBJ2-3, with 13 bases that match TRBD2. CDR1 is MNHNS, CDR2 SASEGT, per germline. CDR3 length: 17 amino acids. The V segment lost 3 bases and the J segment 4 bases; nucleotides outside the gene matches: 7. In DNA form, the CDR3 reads TGTGCCAGCAGTGAGGGGTTACTAGCGGGAGGGTCAGATACGCAGTATTTT. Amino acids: CASSEGLLAGGSDTQYF.

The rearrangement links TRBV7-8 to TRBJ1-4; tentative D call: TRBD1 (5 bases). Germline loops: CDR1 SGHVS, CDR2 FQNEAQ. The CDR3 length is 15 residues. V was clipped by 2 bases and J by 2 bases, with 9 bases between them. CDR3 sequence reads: CASSLSSGTNEKLFF. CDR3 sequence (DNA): TGTGCCAGCAGCTTATCATCAGGGACTAATGAAAAACTGTTTTTT.

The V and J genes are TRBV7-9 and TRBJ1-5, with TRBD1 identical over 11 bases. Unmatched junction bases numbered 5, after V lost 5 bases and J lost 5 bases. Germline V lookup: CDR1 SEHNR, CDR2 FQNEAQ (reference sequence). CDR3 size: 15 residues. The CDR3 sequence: CASSKDRGRDQPQHF. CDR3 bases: TGTGCCAGCAGCAAGGACAGGGGGCGCGATCAGCCCCAGCATTTT.

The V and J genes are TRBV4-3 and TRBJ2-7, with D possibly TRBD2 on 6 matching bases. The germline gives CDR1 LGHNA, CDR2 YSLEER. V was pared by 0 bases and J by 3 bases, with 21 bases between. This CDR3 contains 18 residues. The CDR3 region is CASSQELSGQGGYYEQYF. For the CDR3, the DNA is TGCGCCAGCAGCCAAGAATTGTCGGGGCAGGGAGGATACTACGAGCAGTACTTC.

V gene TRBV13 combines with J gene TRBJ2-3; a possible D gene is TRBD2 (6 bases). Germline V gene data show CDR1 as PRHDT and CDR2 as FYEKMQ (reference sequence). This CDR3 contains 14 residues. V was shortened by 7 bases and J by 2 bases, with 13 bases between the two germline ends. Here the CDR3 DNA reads TGTGCCAGCACCGAACGGGGGTTCACAGATACGCAGTATTTT. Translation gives CASTERGFTDTQYF.